This T cell receptor beta chain was identified during a study of T cells in localized non-small cell lung cancer. Study-wide points: Tumor showed lower T cell clonality than uninvolved adjacent lung, where it was highest.

V shed 3 bases, J shed 7 bases, and the junction held 8 bases outside the gene matches. This CDR3 comprises 16 residues. Germline values: CDR1 KGHSH, CDR2 LQKENI. Remarks on this clone: Its antigen is unknown.

Sequenced by immunoSEQ multiplex PCR; TCRdb stores in-frame clones only, minus some. The table records over 15,000 clones, about 90% of them present only once. This chain uses TRBV18 with TRBJ1-6, with 8 nucleotides matching TRBD1. The source was peripheral blood, collected before any cancer treatment. The sequence came from a woman aged 35-70 years with stage I lung adenocarcinoma. The DNA for the CDR3 is TGTGCCAGCTCACCCCCCCAGACAGGGGTAAATTCACCCCTCCACTTT. Translating it yields CASSPPQTGVNSPLHF.